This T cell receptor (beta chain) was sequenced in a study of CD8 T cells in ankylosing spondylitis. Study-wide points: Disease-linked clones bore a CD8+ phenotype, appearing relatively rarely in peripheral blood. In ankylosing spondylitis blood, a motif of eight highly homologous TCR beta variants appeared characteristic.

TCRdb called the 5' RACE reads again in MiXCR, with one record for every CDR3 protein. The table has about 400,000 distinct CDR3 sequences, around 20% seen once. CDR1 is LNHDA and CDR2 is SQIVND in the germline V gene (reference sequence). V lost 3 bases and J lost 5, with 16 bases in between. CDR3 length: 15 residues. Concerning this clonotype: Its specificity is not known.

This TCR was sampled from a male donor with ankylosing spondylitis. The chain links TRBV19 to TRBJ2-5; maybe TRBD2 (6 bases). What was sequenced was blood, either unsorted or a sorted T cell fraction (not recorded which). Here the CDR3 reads CASSMTTEGWETQYF. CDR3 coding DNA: TGTGCCAGTAGTATGACCACGGAGGGGTGGGAGACCCAGTACTTC.